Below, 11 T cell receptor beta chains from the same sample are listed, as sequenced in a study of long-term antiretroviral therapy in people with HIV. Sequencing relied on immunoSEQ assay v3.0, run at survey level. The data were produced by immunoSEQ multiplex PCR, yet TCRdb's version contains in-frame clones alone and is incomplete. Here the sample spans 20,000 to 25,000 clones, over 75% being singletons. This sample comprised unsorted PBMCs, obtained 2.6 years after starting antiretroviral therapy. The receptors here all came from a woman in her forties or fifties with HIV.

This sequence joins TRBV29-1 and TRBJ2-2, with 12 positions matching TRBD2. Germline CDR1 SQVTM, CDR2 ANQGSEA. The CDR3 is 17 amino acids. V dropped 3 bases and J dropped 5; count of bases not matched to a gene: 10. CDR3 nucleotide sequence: TGCAGCGTTGATGGCTCTAGCGGGAGGGATAATACCGGGGAGCTGTTTTTT. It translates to CSVDGSSGRDNTGELFF.

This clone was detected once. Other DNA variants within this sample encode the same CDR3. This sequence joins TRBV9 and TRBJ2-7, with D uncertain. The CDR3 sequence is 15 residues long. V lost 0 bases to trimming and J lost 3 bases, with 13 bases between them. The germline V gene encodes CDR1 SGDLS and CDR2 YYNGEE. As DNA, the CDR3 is TGTGCCAGCAGCGTAGATAACTCCCCCGTCTACGAGCAGTACTTC. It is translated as CASSVDNSPVYEQYF.

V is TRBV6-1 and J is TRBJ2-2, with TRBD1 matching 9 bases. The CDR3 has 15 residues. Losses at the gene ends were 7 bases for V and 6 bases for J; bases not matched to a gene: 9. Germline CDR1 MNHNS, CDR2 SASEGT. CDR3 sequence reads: CASKLGTGPPGELFF. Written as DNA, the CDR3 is TGTGCCAGCAAGTTAGGGACAGGGCCCCCCGGGGAGCTGTTTTTT.

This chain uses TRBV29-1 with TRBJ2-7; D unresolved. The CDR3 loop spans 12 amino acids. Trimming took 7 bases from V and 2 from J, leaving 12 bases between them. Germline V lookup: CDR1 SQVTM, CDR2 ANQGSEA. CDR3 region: CSASGLAYEQYF. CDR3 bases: TGCAGCGCGAGTGGTCTCGCCTACGAGCAGTACTTC.

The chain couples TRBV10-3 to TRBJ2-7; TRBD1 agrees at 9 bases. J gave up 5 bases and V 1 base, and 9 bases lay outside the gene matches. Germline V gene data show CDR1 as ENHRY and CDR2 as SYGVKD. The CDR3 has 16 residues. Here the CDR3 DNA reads TGTGCCATCAGTGAGTTGGCCGGGACAGGGTCCAACGAGCAGTACTTC. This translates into CAISELAGTGSNEQYF.

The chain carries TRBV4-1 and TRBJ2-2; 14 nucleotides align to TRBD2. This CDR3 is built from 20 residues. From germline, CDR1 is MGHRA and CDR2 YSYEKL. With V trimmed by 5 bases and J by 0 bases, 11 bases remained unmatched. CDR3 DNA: TGCGCCAGCAGCGGAGACAGGGGACTAGCGGGAGTCCCGAACACCGGGGAGCTGTTTTTT. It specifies CASSGDRGLAGVPNTGELFF.

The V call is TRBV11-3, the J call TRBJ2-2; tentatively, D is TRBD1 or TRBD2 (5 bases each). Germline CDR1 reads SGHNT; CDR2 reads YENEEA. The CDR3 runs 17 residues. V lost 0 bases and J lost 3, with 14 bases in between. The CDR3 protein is CASSLDPGRVDTGELFF. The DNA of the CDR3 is TGTGCCAGCAGCTTAGATCCGGGGCGCGTGGACACCGGGGAGCTGTTTTTT.

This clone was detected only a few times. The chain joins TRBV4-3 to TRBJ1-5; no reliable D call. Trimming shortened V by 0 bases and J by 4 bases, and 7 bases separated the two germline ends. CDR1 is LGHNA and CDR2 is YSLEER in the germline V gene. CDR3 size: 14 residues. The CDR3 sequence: CASSQERVNQPQHF. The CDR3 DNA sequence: TGCGCCAGCAGCCAAGAAAGGGTAAATCAGCCCCAGCATTTT.

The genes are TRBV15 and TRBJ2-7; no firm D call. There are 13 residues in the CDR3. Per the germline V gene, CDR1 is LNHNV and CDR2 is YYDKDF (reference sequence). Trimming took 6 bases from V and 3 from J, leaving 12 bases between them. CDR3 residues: CATRSKFGYEQYF. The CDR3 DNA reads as TGTGCCACCAGAAGCAAGTTTGGCTACGAGCAGTACTTC.

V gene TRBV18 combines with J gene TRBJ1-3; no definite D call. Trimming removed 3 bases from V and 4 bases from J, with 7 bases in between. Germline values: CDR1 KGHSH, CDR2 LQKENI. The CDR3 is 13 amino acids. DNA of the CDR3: TGTGCCAGCTCACCCGATGCGGGAAACACCATATATTTT. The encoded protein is CASSPDAGNTIYF.

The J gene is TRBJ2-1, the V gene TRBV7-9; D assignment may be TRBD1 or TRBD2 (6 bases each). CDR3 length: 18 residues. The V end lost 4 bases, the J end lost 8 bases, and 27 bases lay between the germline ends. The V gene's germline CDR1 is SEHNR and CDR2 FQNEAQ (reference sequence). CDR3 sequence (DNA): TGTGCCAGCAGCTCCCCGTTGGGGGGCCTCGTCGCGGGATATGAGCAGTTCTTC. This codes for CASSSPLGGLVAGYEQFF.